This TCR beta chain was profiled in a study of blood T cell repertoires in COVID-19. For the study at large: There were acute and convalescent COVID-19 samples, and they came from the United States, Italy and Spain.

With V trimmed by 3 bases and J by 7 bases, 18 bases remained unmatched. CDR3 length: 18 amino acids. The germline V gene has CDR1 KGHSH and CDR2 LQKENI. During active infection, Seattle patients enrolled and were then monitored through disease. Sequencing was performed with immunoSEQ multiplex PCR; in TCRdb, only in-frame clones are kept and a portion is missing. The profile shows around 400,000 clones, 80% to 90% of them singletons. This TCR came from a woman aged 60-75 years with COVID-19, enrolled during active disease. V gene TRBV18 combines with J gene TRBJ2-1, with 7 bases fitting TRBD1. What was sequenced was peripheral blood. In DNA form, the CDR3 reads TGTGCCAGCTCACCTCGGCCCACGACAGGGCTAAAGCCGAATGAGCAGTTCTTC. Its protein product is CASSPRPTTGLKPNEQFF.